This is a list of T cell receptor beta chains from one sample in a study of T cell responses to AZD1222 COVID-19 vaccine. This table comes from immunoSEQ multiplex PCR, and its TCRdb copy is limited to in-frame clones, with some not included. The repertoire has approximately 130,000 clones, roughly 82% of them found once; the top ten carry roughly a quarter. The material was peripheral blood, obtained 28 days after the second AZD1222 dose. Receptors originate from an adult who received the AZD1222 COVID-19 vaccine. Both conserved end residues are part of each CDR3. D genes are given only for firm matches.

13	TRBV23-1	-	TRBJ2-2	CASTHAGTGELFF
12	TRBV5-6	-	TRBJ2-7	CASSWGDGEQYF
12	TRBV12-3/TRBV12-4	-	TRBJ1-5	CASSSGSQPQHF
13	TRBV7-2	-	TRBJ1-5	CASSPERDQPQHF
16	TRBV4-3	-	TRBJ1-1	CASSPTPSGQNTEAFF
15	TRBV19	-	TRBJ1-2	CASSIGDPFNYGYTF
14	TRBV19	-	TRBJ2-1	CASSIRGERDEQFF
15	TRBV28	-	TRBJ2-6	CASRYQGSGANVLTF
12	TRBV12-3/TRBV12-4	-	TRBJ1-2	CASSPSRMGYTF
13	TRBV7-3	-	TRBJ1-1	CASSRVENTEAFF
15	TRBV24-1	-	TRBJ1-2	CATSDPRGGDYGYTF
15	TRBV10-3	-	TRBJ1-2	CAISDLGGKDYGYTF
17	TRBV12-5	-	TRBJ1-2	CASGSSREDGANYGYTF
14	TRBV6-5	-	TRBJ1-2	CASSSAQGDYGYTF
15	TRBV6-2/TRBV6-3	TRBD1	TRBJ2-7	CASSYGQVPLWEQYF
13	TRBV3-1/TRBV3-2	-	TRBJ2-3	CASSQLGTDTQYF
13	TRBV4-3	-	TRBJ1-5	CASSQEANQPQHF
17	TRBV4-1	-	TRBJ1-2	CASSQGSGDRTRGGYTF
13	TRBV5-1	-	TRBJ2-5	CASSQTVQETQYF
15	TRBV9	-	TRBJ1-5	CASSYRDTQNFPQHF
15	TRBV2	-	TRBJ1-5	CASSALGSGNQPQHF
15	TRBV9	-	TRBJ1-1	CASSVGVGRVTEAFF
15	TRBV7-3	-	TRBJ1-3	CASSLQGYPSDTIYF
16	TRBV3-1/TRBV3-2	TRBD1	TRBJ1-6	CASSPPTGAYNSPLHF
14	TRBV5-1	TRBD1	TRBJ1-2	CASSDAQGAGGYTF
16	TRBV2	-	TRBJ2-5	CASTKEASSGWATQYF
15	TRBV7-2	-	TRBJ1-1	CASSLAGGLSTEAFF
14	TRBV19	TRBD2	TRBJ2-1	CASSDRGGFDEQFF
14	TRBV24-1	TRBD1	TRBJ2-7	CATSAGTGPYEQYF
13	TRBV7-9	-	TRBJ2-7	CASSFSRGVEQYF
14	TRBV5-5	TRBD1	TRBJ1-5	CASRRTGTNQPQHF
16	TRBV7-6	-	TRBJ2-1	CASSLNTDPNYNEQFF
13	TRBV29-1	-	TRBJ2-1	CSVEGSSGDEQFF
12	TRBV11-2	-	TRBJ1-1	CASDSWGTEAFF
15	TRBV28	TRBD2	TRBJ2-5	CASSLAGGGRETQYF
14	TRBV15	-	TRBJ2-7	CATSRQGSFGEQYF
15	TRBV27	-	TRBJ1-2	CASSGSGARGYGYTF
17	TRBV21-1	-	TRBJ2-2	CASSSTVRLAGTGELFF
15	TRBV6-5	-	TRBJ2-7	CASSYSILGGYEQYF
14	TRBV9	-	TRBJ2-2	CASSIDLNTGELFF
16	TRBV5-5	TRBD1	TRBJ1-5	CASRRTGGEGNQPQHF
15	TRBV11-2	TRBD1	TRBJ1-1	CASSRTGNSITEAFF
13	TRBV7-9	TRBD1	TRBJ2-5	CASSGTAQETQYF
13	TRBV18	TRBD2	TRBJ2-1	CASSLGLVDEQFF
14	TRBV30	-	TRBJ2-5	CAWSDQGGGETQYF
13	TRBV5-1	-	TRBJ1-1	CASRQQGSTEAFF
12	TRBV19	-	TRBJ1-1	CASLERASEAFF
15	TRBV6-2/TRBV6-3	-	TRBJ1-4	CASSYSSVGNEKLFF
14	TRBV5-1	TRBD1	TRBJ1-6	CASSLDRGSAPLHF
16	TRBV4-1	-	TRBJ2-3	CASSPGTLLSTDTQYF
16	TRBV5-1	TRBD1	TRBJ2-7	CASSPGRQQGAYEQYF